This T cell receptor (beta chain) was observed in a study of T cell responses to AZD1222 COVID-19 vaccine. Study-level points and caveats: In all cases, repertoires were sampled only after the peak T cell response.

As to this clone: Its antigen is unidentified.

Method: immunoSEQ multiplex PCR; TCRdb's copy keeps in-frame clones and lacks some. The sample includes more than 120,000 clones, around 93% of them seen just once. There are 15 residues in the CDR3. Trimming stripped 2 bases from V and 2 bases from J, with 13 bases between. CDR1 and CDR2 from the germline V gene are SGHTA and FQGNSA. The sequence was obtained from an adult in good health. This rearrangement joins TRBV7-2 to TRBJ2-7, with D possibly being TRBD2 (5 bases). The source material was peripheral blood, sampled on day 0 of AZD1222 vaccination. The CDR3 nucleotides are TGTGCCAGCAGCTTAAACGGCGGGCCGACCTACGAGCAGTACTTC. This codes for CASSLNGGPTYEQYF. Based on the CDR3 plus reference TRBV7-2 and TRBJ2-7, the full variable domain is GAGVSQSPSNKVTEKGKDVELRCDPISGHTALYWYRQSLGQGLEFLIYFQGNSAPDKSGLPSDRFSAERTGGSVSTLTIQRTQQEDSAVYLCASSLNGGPTYEQYFGPGTRLTVT.